These 9 T cell receptor beta chains share one sample of origin, sequenced in a study of shared clonotypes between healthy human individuals. Sequencing was performed with immunoSEQ multiplex PCR; in TCRdb, only in-frame clones are kept and a portion is missing. The table records some 1.4 million clones, roughly 96% of them present only once. The sequenced material came from naive CD4+ T cells sorted from blood. As to subset: CD45RA+ positively selected. The receptors were sampled from a man aged 25-40 years in good health.

The CDR3 bases are TGTGCCAGCAGGGTTAATGGAGGCACCGGGGAGCTGTTTTTT. Translated, it gives CASRVNGGTGELFF. This rearrangement joins TRBV6-6 to TRBJ2-2; possibly TRBD2 for D (5 bases). CDR1 and CDR2 (germline): MNHNY, SVGAGI (reference sequence). The CDR3 is 14 amino acids. V dropped 6 bases and J dropped 4 bases, with 12 bases sitting between them.

The rearrangement uses TRBV30 and TRBJ2-1, with 13 bases aligning to TRBD2. The V and J ends lost 8 bases and 15 bases, in that order; junction bases with no gene match: 13. CDR3 size: 13 residues. The germline V gene has CDR1 GTSNPN and CDR2 SVGIG (reference sequence). CDR3 loop: CARRTSGSHSLFF. As DNA, the CDR3 is TGTGCCCGGCGGACTAGCGGGAGTCATAGCCTGTTCTTC.

The chain combines TRBV7-2 with TRBJ2-1; D may be TRBD2 (7 bases). V was shortened by 5 bases and J by 1 base, with 12 bases between the two germline ends. The CDR3 has 15 residues. Per the germline V gene, CDR1 is SGHTA and CDR2 is FQGNSA. Here the CDR3 reads CASSTGRASYNEQFF. The CDR3 bases are TGTGCCAGCAGCACAGGGAGGGCTTCCTACAATGAGCAGTTCTTC.

As for this clone: Other DNA sequences within the sample encode an identical CDR3. The chain joins TRBV5-1 to TRBJ2-7, with TRBD1 identical over 7 bases. Germline V CDR1 and CDR2: SGHRS, YFSETQ. Trimming at V came to 3 bases and at J to 4 bases, leaving 7 bases not matched to a gene. The CDR3 totals 14 residues. CDR3 residues: CASSSGTASYEQYF. The DNA for the CDR3 is TGCGCCAGCAGCTCCGGGACAGCCTCTTACGAGCAGTACTTC.

J is TRBJ1-5 and V is TRBV28, with unresolved D. The V end lost 5 bases, the J end lost 2 bases, and 13 bases lay between the germline ends. The CDR3 loop spans 15 amino acids. The germline V gene has CDR1 MDHEN and CDR2 SYDVKM. The CDR3 spells CASSAVSAGNQPQHF. CDR3 bases: TGTGCCAGCAGTGCCGTGAGTGCAGGCAATCAGCCCCAGCATTTT.

A word on this clone: Other nucleotide sequences from this sample produce the same CDR3. The J gene is TRBJ1-2, the V gene TRBV11-2; the D is unclear. The CDR3 has 12 residues. The V end lost 0 bases, the J end lost 4 bases, and 3 bases lay between the germline ends. Germline-derived CDR1 and CDR2 are SGHAT and FQNNGV. Written as DNA, the CDR3 is TGTGCCAGCAGCTTAGACCTCTATGGCTACACCTTC. Its translation is CASSLDLYGYTF.

The chain has TRBV7-8 and TRBJ2-7, with 7 bases fitting TRBD2. CDR1 is SGHVS, CDR2 FQNEAQ, per germline. V was pared by 6 bases and J by 4 bases, with 6 bases of the junction left unmatched. This CDR3 is 13 amino acids long. The CDR3 DNA follows: TGTGCCAGCAGGGGCGGGAGTAGGTACGAGCAGTACTTC. Its protein product is CASRGGSRYEQYF.

The rearrangement joins TRBV6-1 to TRBJ2-7; tentative D call: TRBD2 (7 bases). This CDR3 contains 16 residues. The V and J ends lost 4 bases and 6 bases respectively, with 22 bases between them. From germline, CDR1 is MNHNS and CDR2 SASEGT. CDR3 in DNA: TGTGCCAGCAGTGGCCTCGGGGGCGGGAGCTTTACCGAGCAGTACTTC. It is translated as CASSGLGGGSFTEQYF.

The genes are TRBV19 and TRBJ2-4; unclear D gene. This CDR3 region has 14 residues. Germline CDR1 reads LNHDA; CDR2 reads SQIVND (reference sequence). Trimming cost V 3 bases and J 0 bases, with 6 bases left between them. The CDR3 DNA reads TGTGCCAGTAGTATGTACGGAGCCAAAAACATTCAGTACTTC. Its translation is CASSMYGAKNIQYF.